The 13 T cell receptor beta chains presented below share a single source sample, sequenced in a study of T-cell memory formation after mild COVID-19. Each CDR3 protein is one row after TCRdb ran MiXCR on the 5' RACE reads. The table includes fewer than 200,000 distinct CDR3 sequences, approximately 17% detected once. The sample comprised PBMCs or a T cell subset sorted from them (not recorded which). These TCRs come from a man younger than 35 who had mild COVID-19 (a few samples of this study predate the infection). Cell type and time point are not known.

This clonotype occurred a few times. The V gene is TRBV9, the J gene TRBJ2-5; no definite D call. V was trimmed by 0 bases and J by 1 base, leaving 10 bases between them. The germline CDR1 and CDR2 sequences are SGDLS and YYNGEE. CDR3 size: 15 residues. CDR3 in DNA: TGTGCCAGCAGCGTAGCTGGGCAGACCCAAGAGACCCAGTACTTC. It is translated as CASSVAGQTQETQYF.

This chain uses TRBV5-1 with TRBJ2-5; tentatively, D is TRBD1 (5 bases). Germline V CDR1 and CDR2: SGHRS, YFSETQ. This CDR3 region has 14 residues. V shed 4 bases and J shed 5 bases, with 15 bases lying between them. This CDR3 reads CASSQGPMEETQYF. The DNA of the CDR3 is TGCGCCAGCAGCCAGGGCCCCATGGAGGAGACCCAGTACTTC.

Here the CDR3 DNA reads TGTGCCAGCAGCGTAGGCTCAGGGGTAAGCACTGAAGCTTTCTTT. This translates into CASSVGSGVSTEAFF. The chain links TRBV9 to TRBJ1-1, with a possible D match to TRBD1 (6 bases). CDR1 SGDLS and CDR2 YYNGEE come from the germline V gene. Between the trimmed V and J ends, which lost 0 bases and 4 bases, there was a span of 13 bases. The CDR3 sequence is 15 residues long.

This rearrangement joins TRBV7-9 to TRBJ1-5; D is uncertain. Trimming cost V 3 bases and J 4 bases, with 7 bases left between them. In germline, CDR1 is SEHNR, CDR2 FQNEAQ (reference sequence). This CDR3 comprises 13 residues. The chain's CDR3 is CASSFATNQPQHF. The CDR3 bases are TGTGCCAGCAGCTTCGCTACTAATCAGCCCCAGCATTTT.

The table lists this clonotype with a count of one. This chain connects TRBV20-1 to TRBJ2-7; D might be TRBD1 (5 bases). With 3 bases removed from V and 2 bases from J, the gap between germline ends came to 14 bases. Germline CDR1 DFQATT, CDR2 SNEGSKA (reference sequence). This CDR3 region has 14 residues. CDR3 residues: CSASPSGITYEQYF. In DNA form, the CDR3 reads TGCAGTGCTAGCCCCTCAGGGATCACCTACGAGCAGTACTTC.

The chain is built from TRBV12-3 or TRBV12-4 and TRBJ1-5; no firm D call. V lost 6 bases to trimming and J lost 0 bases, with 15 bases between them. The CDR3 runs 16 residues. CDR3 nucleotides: TGTGCCAGCAGCCCCACCGGTCCTTATAGCAATCAGCCCCAGCATTTT. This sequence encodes CASSPTGPYSNQPQHF.

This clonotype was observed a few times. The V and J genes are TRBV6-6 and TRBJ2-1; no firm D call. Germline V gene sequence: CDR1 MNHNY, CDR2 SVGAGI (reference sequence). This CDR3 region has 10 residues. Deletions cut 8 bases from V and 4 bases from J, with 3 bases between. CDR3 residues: CASSYNEQFF. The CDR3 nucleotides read TGTGCCAGCTCTTACAATGAGCAGTTCTTC.

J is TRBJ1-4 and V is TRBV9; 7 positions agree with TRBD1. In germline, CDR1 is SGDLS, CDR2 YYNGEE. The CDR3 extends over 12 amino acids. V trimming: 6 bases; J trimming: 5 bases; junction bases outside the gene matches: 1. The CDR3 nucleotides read TGTGCCAGCACCAGGGGGAATGAAAAACTGTTTTTT. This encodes CASTRGNEKLFF.

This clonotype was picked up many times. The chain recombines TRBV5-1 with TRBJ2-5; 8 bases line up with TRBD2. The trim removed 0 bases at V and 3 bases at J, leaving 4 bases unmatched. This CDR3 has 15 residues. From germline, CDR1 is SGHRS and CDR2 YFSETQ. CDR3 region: CASSLGTAGEETQYF. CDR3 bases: TGCGCCAGCAGCTTGGGGACAGCGGGGGAAGAGACCCAGTACTTC.

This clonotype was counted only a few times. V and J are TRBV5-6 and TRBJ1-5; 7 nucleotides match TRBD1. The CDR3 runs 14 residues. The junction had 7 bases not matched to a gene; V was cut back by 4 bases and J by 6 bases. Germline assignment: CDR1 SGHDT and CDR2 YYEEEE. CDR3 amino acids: CASSRKTGFQPQHF. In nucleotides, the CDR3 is TGTGCCAGCAGCCGCAAGACAGGGTTTCAGCCCCAGCATTTT.

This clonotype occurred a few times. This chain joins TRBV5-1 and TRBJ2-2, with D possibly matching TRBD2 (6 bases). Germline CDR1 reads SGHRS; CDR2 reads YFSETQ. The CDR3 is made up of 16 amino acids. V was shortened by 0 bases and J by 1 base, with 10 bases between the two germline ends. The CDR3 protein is CASSLGGLLNTGELFF. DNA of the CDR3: TGCGCCAGCAGCTTGGGGGGACTCCTGAACACCGGGGAGCTGTTTTTT.

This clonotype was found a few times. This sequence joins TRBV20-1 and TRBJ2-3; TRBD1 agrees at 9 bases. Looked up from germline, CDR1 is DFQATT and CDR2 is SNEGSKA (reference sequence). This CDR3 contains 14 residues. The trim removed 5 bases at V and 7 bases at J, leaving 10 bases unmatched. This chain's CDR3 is CSARYRGPSNTQYF. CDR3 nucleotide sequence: TGCAGTGCTCGATACAGGGGGCCCTCGAATACGCAGTATTTT.

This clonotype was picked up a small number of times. Written as DNA, the CDR3 is TGTGCCAGCAGCGCGGACAGGGGGCTTCAGCCCCAGCATTTT. It yields the protein CASSADRGLQPQHF. The gene calls are TRBV7-2 and TRBJ1-5, with 11 bases that match TRBD1. This CDR3 is 14 amino acids long. With V trimmed by 5 bases and J by 6 bases, 3 bases remained unmatched. Germline loops: CDR1 SGHTA, CDR2 FQGNSA.